Listed here is a single T cell receptor beta chain. This specimen belongs to a study of blood T cell repertoires in COVID-19. Generated by immunoSEQ multiplex PCR, the TCRdb table keeps only in-frame clones and is missing some. The sample has some 160,000 clones, 79% seen once. From germline, CDR1 is MNHEY and CDR2 SVGEGT. V was pared by 2 bases and J by 6 bases, with 7 bases between. The CDR3 covers 13 residues. The sample comprised peripheral blood. The clonotype originates from a man aged 45-65 years with active or convalescent COVID-19. The rearrangement links TRBV6-2 or TRBV6-3 to TRBJ2-2; D unresolved. The CDR3 region is CASSYTLAGELFF. The CDR3 coding sequence is TGTGCCAGCAGTTACACCTTAGCCGGGGAGCTGTTTTTT.